This is a list of T cell receptor beta chains from one sample in a study of shared clonotypes between healthy human individuals. Assay used: immunoSEQ multiplex PCR; TCRdb lists only in-frame clones, some missing. The sample consists of about 2.4 million clones, roughly 93% of them appearing once. Material: naive CD4+ T cells from PBMCs. The receptor set was obtained from a man between 18 and 35 years old in good health. Some clones in this sample may be carry-over from other donors' samples. The CDR3 runs from the conserved cysteine through the conserved F or W. Fields, in order: J gene, V gene, clone size, D gene, CDR3 protein, CDR3 DNA. The D gene is left open where the match is weak. Clone size is given for some rows only: seen once, a few or many times, or a class if the clone is expanded.

J: TRBJ1-1; V: TRBV15; size: .; D: .; CDR3: CATSRPDGAGAFF; DNA: TGTGCCACCAGCAGACCTGACGGAGCCGGGGCTTTCTTT
J: TRBJ1-1; V: TRBV7-2; size: .; D: .; CDR3: CASSRHGGEAFF; DNA: TGTGCCAGCAGCAGACACGGGGGTGAAGCTTTCTTT
J: TRBJ2-7; V: TRBV18; size: .; D: .; CDR3: CASSPPGPYEQYF; DNA: TGTGCCAGCTCACCACCGGGACCCTACGAGCAGTACTTC
J: TRBJ1-5; V: TRBV30; size: .; D: TRBD1; CDR3: CAWSTGGNQPQHF; DNA: TGTGCCTGGTCTACAGGGGGCAATCAGCCCCAGCATTTT
J: TRBJ2-7; V: TRBV2; size: .; D: TRBD2; CDR3: CASSPLRTSGEQYF; DNA: TGTGCCAGCAGTCCTTTGAGGACTAGCGGCGAGCAGTACTTC
J: TRBJ1-1; V: TRBV11-2; size: .; D: .; CDR3: CASSLDQGFTEAFF; DNA: TGTGCCAGCAGCTTAGATCAGGGTTTCACTGAAGCTTTCTTT
J: TRBJ2-7; V: TRBV30; size: .; D: .; CDR3: CAWSGTDPYEQYF; DNA: TGTGCCTGGAGTGGGACAGACCCATACGAGCAGTACTTC
J: TRBJ1-2; V: TRBV7-2; size: .; D: .; CDR3: CASSLARQGPSTF; DNA: TGTGCCAGCAGCTTAGCTCGCCAGGGTCCCTCCACCTTC
J: TRBJ2-7; V: TRBV7-6; size: .; D: .; CDR3: CASSPRGSSAAYEQYF; DNA: TGTGCCAGCAGCCCCCGGGGGTCTAGCGCAGCCTACGAGCAGTACTTC
J: TRBJ1-2; V: TRBV11-1; size: once; D: .; CDR3: CASSWGNYGYTF; DNA: TGTGCCAGCAGCTGGGGTAACTATGGCTACACCTTC
J: TRBJ2-3; V: TRBV7-6; size: .; D: TRBD1; CDR3: CASSLGTGRGTDTQYF; DNA: TGTGCCAGCAGCTTAGGGACAGGGCGAGGGACAGATACGCAGTATTTT
J: TRBJ2-1; V: TRBV5-1; size: .; D: TRBD1; CDR3: CASDPGQGTYNEQFF; DNA: TGCGCCAGCGACCCGGGACAGGGTACCTACAATGAGCAGTTCTTC
J: TRBJ2-3; V: TRBV7-2; size: .; D: TRBD1; CDR3: CASSRTGRDTQYF; DNA: TGTGCCAGCAGCCGGACAGGGAGGGATACGCAGTATTTT
J: TRBJ2-5; V: TRBV6-1; size: .; D: TRBD1; CDR3: CASSGRRGLSRRMETQYF; DNA: TGTGCCAGCAGTGGACGAAGGGGGCTCTCCCGACGCATGGAGACCCAGTACTTC
J: TRBJ1-5; V: TRBV23-1; size: few; D: .; CDR3: CASSQSGGNGNQPQHF; DNA: TGCGCCAGCAGTCAATCCGGGGGCAATGGCAATCAGCCCCAGCATTTT
J: TRBJ1-5; V: TRBV27; size: once; D: TRBD1; CDR3: CASSQYRDRVDNQPQHF; DNA: TGTGCCAGCAGCCAATACCGGGACAGGGTTGACAATCAGCCCCAGCATTTT
J: TRBJ1-3; V: TRBV27; size: .; D: .; CDR3: CASGPNRQSFSDTIYF; DNA: TGTGCCAGCGGACCCAACAGGCAATCCTTCAGCGACACCATATATTTT
J: TRBJ2-1; V: TRBV7-3; size: .; D: TRBD1; CDR3: CASSLNPLGQGPNNEQFF; DNA: TGTGCCAGCAGCTTAAACCCCCTAGGACAGGGGCCTAACAATGAGCAGTTCTTC
J: TRBJ2-2; V: TRBV6-5; size: .; D: .; CDR3: CASNQGELFF; DNA: TGTGCCAGCAATCAAGGGGAGCTGTTTTTT
J: TRBJ2-7; V: TRBV28; size: once; D: .; CDR3: CASSLLGPHYEQYF; DNA: TGTGCCAGCAGTTTACTGGGGCCCCACTACGAGCAGTACTTC
J: TRBJ2-3; V: TRBV13; size: .; D: .; CDR3: CASSLSVSSTDTQYF; DNA: TGTGCCAGCAGCTTATCAGTCAGTAGCACAGATACGCAGTATTTT
J: TRBJ2-3; V: TRBV19; size: .; D: .; CDR3: CASSMGTGTQYF; DNA: TGTGCCAGTAGTATGGGGACTGGGACGCAGTATTTT
J: TRBJ2-2; V: TRBV5-1; size: .; D: .; CDR3: CASSLGAGTGELFF; DNA: TGCGCCAGCAGCTTGGGGGCGGGAACCGGGGAGCTGTTTTTT
J: TRBJ2-1; V: TRBV9; size: .; D: .; CDR3: CASSGYNEQFF; DNA: TGTGCCAGCAGCGGATACAATGAGCAGTTCTTC
J: TRBJ2-1; V: TRBV15; size: .; D: TRBD2; CDR3: CATSSLGLAGGSYNEQFF; DNA: TGTGCCACCAGCTCCTTGGGACTAGCGGGAGGATCCTACAATGAGCAGTTCTTC
J: TRBJ2-6; V: TRBV6-1; size: .; D: .; CDR3: CASSDGAYGANVLTF; DNA: TGTGCCAGCAGTGACGGGGCCTATGGGGCCAACGTCCTGACTTTC
J: TRBJ1-2; V: TRBV10-3; size: .; D: .; CDR3: CAISGQNYGYTF; DNA: TGTGCCATCAGCGGACAGAACTATGGCTACACCTTC
J: TRBJ1-5; V: TRBV7-9; size: .; D: .; CDR3: CASSFGFQPQHF; DNA: TGTGCCAGCAGCTTCGGTTTCCAGCCCCAGCATTTT
J: TRBJ2-2; V: TRBV20-1; size: .; D: .; CDR3: CSAVAVGELFF; DNA: TGCAGTGCCGTAGCTGTCGGGGAGCTGTTTTTT
J: TRBJ2-2; V: TRBV7-2; size: .; D: .; CDR3: CASSGRTYTGELFF; DNA: TGTGCCAGCAGCGGAAGGACCTACACCGGGGAGCTGTTTTTT
J: TRBJ2-1; V: TRBV5-6; size: .; D: .; CDR3: CASSSTVSYNEQFF; DNA: TGTGCCAGCAGCTCGACTGTGTCCTACAATGAGCAGTTCTTC
J: TRBJ2-7; V: TRBV28; size: .; D: .; CDR3: CASSLASSYEQYF; DNA: TGTGCCAGCAGTTTAGCCAGCAGCTACGAGCAGTACTTC
J: TRBJ1-1; V: TRBV6-5; size: once; D: TRBD1; CDR3: CASRRDRATEAFF; DNA: TGTGCCAGCCGACGGGACAGGGCCACTGAAGCTTTCTTT
J: TRBJ1-3; V: TRBV9; size: .; D: TRBD1; CDR3: CASSAARDRAAGNTIYF; DNA: TGTGCCAGCAGCGCCGCCCGAGACAGGGCTGCTGGAAACACCATATATTTT
J: TRBJ1-2; V: TRBV25-1; size: .; D: .; CDR3: CASSHLSHGDEGPYTF; DNA: TGTGCCAGCAGTCACTTGTCACACGGGGACGAAGGACCCTACACCTTC
J: TRBJ1-3; V: TRBV11-2; size: .; D: .; CDR3: CASSLTDGATTIYF; DNA: TGTGCCAGCAGCCTTACAGATGGGGCGACCACCATATATTTT
J: TRBJ2-3; V: TRBV23-1; size: .; D: .; CDR3: CASSHGTRWDRSTDTQYF; DNA: TGCGCCAGCAGTCACGGAACCCGTTGGGACCGAAGCACAGATACGCAGTATTTT